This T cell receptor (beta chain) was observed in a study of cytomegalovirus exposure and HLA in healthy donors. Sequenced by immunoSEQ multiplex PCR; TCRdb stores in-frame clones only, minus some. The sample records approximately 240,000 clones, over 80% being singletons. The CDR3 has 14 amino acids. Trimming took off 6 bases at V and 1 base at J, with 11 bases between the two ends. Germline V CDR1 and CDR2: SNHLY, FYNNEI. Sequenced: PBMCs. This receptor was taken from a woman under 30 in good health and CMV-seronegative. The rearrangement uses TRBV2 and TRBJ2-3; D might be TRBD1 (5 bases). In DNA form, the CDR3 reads TGTGCCAGCAGACCAGGGTTTCGCACAGATACGCAGTATTTT. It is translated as CASRPGFRTDTQYF.